This T cell receptor beta chain was profiled in a study of CD8+ T cells in alopecia areata. In germline, CDR1 is SGHRS, CDR2 YFSETQ. The junction had 8 bases not matched to a gene; V was cut back by 1 base and J by 9 bases. The CDR3 is 15 amino acids. Isolated RNA was reverse transcribed into cDNA used as the sequencing template. Clones were read by immunoSEQ multiplex PCR, and TCRdb kept only the in-frame ones, dropping some. The table has fewer than 150,000 clones, more than 30% seen once. V gene TRBV5-1 combines with J gene TRBJ2-1; 9 bases fit TRBD2. This TCR derives from a human donor with alopecia areata. The sequencing sample was made of CD4+ T cells sorted from blood. CDR3 DNA sequence: TGCGCCAGCAGCTTGTGGGCTAGCGGGGACGGTGAGCAGTTCTTC. The encoded protein is CASSLWASGDGEQFF.